The clone carrying this T cell receptor (beta chain) was seen a handful of times. The data are from a study of T cell responses to AZD1222 COVID-19 vaccine. Produced via immunoSEQ multiplex PCR; TCRdb's table is partial and in-frame only. The sample holds about 76,000 clones, 60% to 85% seen once. The source was peripheral blood, collected 28 days after the second dose of the MenACWY control vaccine. The clonotype comes from an adult who received the MenACWY meningococcal vaccine as a control.

CDR3 DNA: TGTGCCAGCAAAGGGTATGAAAAACTGTTTTTT. Its protein product is CASKGYEKLFF. The chain combines TRBV2 with TRBJ1-4; D gene unclear. This CDR3 has 11 residues. CDR1 is SNHLY, CDR2 FYNNEI, per germline. V gave up 7 bases and J gave up 6 bases, with 6 bases separating them.